This record looks at one TCR beta chain sequence and its context. PCR was performed using 60 Vbeta and 13 Jbeta primers. Clones were read by immunoSEQ multiplex PCR, and TCRdb kept only the in-frame ones, dropping some. The repertoire holds about 160,000 clones, with roughly 84% as singletons. The data were taken from a study of cytomegalovirus exposure and HLA in healthy donors. Sample: PBMCs. This receptor was obtained from a man aged 18 to 29 in good health and CMV-seropositive.

The CDR3 protein is CASSAESTGISEKLFF. CDR3 DNA: TGTGCCAGCAGCGCGGAATCGACAGGGATTAGTGAAAAACTGTTTTTT. V usage is TRBV9 and J usage is TRBJ1-4; 7 bases are a match to TRBD1. CDR1 and CDR2 from the germline V gene are SGDLS and YYNGEE. The CDR3 loop spans 16 amino acids. V dropped 3 bases and J dropped 7; count of bases not matched to a gene: 12.